The present entry profiles one T cell receptor (beta chain) with its context. No antigen is known for it. No clone much larger than this one lies a single base away; base qualities are absent. V has 6 bases trimmed and J has 2 bases trimmed; junction bases matching no gene number 11. The CDR3 has 16 amino acids, counting the end cysteine and phenylalanine. Kept here is only the CDR3 DNA, which spans 48 bases and is read in frame from base 1. CDR1 and CDR2 (MDHEN, SYDVKM) derive from the germline V gene. The source of the sample is a study of shared clonotypes between healthy human individuals (dated by TCRdb to the early 2020s). Regarding the research as a whole: A couple of women and a few men aged 18 to 49 years were included in the cohort. Libraries were prepared and TCR repertoires were sequenced by different laboratories using diverse techniques, in order to increase sequencing depth and limit assay-specific biases. Each donor's leukapheresis produced roughly between roughly 0.85 and 10 billion PBMCs. For each donor, CD4 naive and CD4 memory were each given three plates, CD8 naive was given two plates, and CD8 memory was given one plate. The study deeply sequenced blood TCR repertoires of 5 or 6 healthy adults to estimate repertoire size and the extent of clonotype sharing between individuals.

TCR CDR3 regions were amplified from genomic DNA by multiplex PCR using the deep immunoSEQ assay. For each cell subset, the extracted genomic DNA was distributed evenly across all wells of several immunoSEQ 96-well plates, and each plate served as one replicate. Each replicate PCR for sorted subsets received about 210 ng genomic DNA, equal to some 32,000 T cell genomes. Purified libraries were quantified with a Qubit 3.0 fluorometer, sized on a Bioanalyzer 2100, and re-quantified with the KAPA Library Quantification kit. A separate single-read 150-cycle Illumina NextSeq 550 flow cell was used to sequence each immunoSEQ 96-well plate. The original methods were these. Because only junctional sequences without quality scores were contained in the immunoSEQ output, filtering matching that applied to full-length reads could not be performed. Sequences were annotated with PyIR, a Python wrapper for IgBLAST v1.9, and V/J genes and CDR3 were assigned using IMGT germline references. Reads were filtered out if the reads had weak V/J assignments (E-value above 1e-6), no CDR3, stop codons, out-of-frame junctions, or ambiguous translated residues. V3J clonotypes were defined as sequences sharing an identical inferred V gene, J gene, and CDR3 amino acid sequence. The percentage overlap between two repertoires was calculated by dividing the number of shared unique clonotypes by the size of the smaller repertoire. RTK rarefaction, the Chao1 estimator, and Recon v2.1 estimates of unobserved clonotypes were used to assess repertoire richness. For all TCRbeta clonotypes obtained by the gDNA method from a handful of donors, generation probabilities were computed with OLGA. Not all clones reach the TCRdb copy of this immuneACCESS table, which keeps in-frame sequences only. Checked studies attribute under half of the gap to unresolved V genes and leave the rest unexplained. For V, J and clone size, that table is used; D and trimming come from the DNA. For this sample the table gives a few hundred thousand clones, of which around 97% were detected only once. 0.045% to 0.07% of the sample goes to the ten largest clones.

Donors were healthy HIV-negative adults with no recently reported acute infections or vaccinations. All donors were Caucasian adults living in Nashville, Tennessee, USA. CD4+ T cells were enriched by magnetic negative selection; naive cells were then positively selected on CD45RA, and the negative fraction formed the memory subset. Blood was collected by leukapheresis, and PBMCs were isolated by Ficoll-Histopaque density gradient centrifugation and then cryopreserved in liquid nitrogen vapor phase. Analytical flow cytometry was used to check the purity and quantity of every magnetically sorted T cell population. Each sorted fraction had its genomic DNA isolated and then quantified by UV absorbance on a Nanodrop 2000c. Overall study results and their limits: Pairwise subsampling indicated that sequencing depth was expected to affect the degree of clonotype sharing among donors. Sharing across several donors was observed for approximately 5% of naive CD4, around 3.5% of naive CD8, roughly 2.3% of memory CD4, and about 0.38% of memory CD8 clonotypes. Rarefaction of sorted-subset datasets indicated incomplete sequencing despite the large sequencing depth. Estimated clonotype richness was generally larger for naive than for memory subsets. Compared with non-shared clonotypes, the clonotypes found in all four sorted-subset donors had higher generation probabilities. The small number of donors limited the genetic and exposure-history diversity represented. Sampling was limited to blood, and TCR repertoires in tissue likely differ from TCR repertoires in blood.

The V gene is TRBV28 and the J gene is TRBJ2-7; TRBD1 agrees with 9 junctional bases. The TCR originated in a woman under 40 in good health. Sequencing input: naive CD4+ T cells sorted from blood. Reading the label with the study, this specimen's cell subset or site is: CD45RA+ positively selected. The CDR3 has the sequence CASSQLGTGSPYEQYF. The nucleotides read TGTGCCAGCAGCCAACTCGGGACAGGGAGCCCCTACGAGCAGTACTTC.